Each of the 24 T cell receptor beta chains below was sequenced from the same sample in a study of shared clonotypes between healthy human individuals. The protocol was immunoSEQ multiplex PCR, while the TCRdb copy is restricted to in-frame clones and leaves out a portion. The top ten clones hold 0.85% to 1.2% of a sample with more than 2 million clones, roughly 94% of them seen once. Positively selected for CCR7, the CD45RO-negative cells used as naive CD8 cells excluded terminally differentiated effector memory CD45RA+ cells. The material sequenced was naive CD8+ T cells sorted from blood. The receptors were sampled from a man younger than 35 in good health.

In this sample, this clone turned up once. The V call is TRBV6-1, the J call TRBJ1-2; D is unclear. The V end lost 2 bases, the J end lost 3 bases, and 16 bases lay between the germline ends. The CDR3 length is 16 residues. CDR1 and CDR2 from the germline V gene are MNHNS and SASEGT. CDR3 loop: CASSENLDGEDYGYTF. CDR3 coding DNA: TGTGCCAGCAGTGAAAACCTCGATGGGGAGGACTATGGCTACACCTTC.

The rearrangement uses TRBV6-5 and TRBJ2-2; unclear D gene. Trimming removed 8 bases at V and 7 bases at J, with 14 bases between. The CDR3 is 13 residues long. Germline V gives CDR1 MNHEY, CDR2 SVGAGI. The CDR3, as DNA: TGTGCCAGCTCATACGGGTCCGGCGGGGAGCTGTTTTTT. It is translated as CASSYGSGGELFF.

This clone was observed a handful of times. The same CDR3 also results from other DNA sequences found in this sample. In DNA, the CDR3 is TGTGCCAGCAGTCTCGGGACTAGCGGGGGAGATGAGCAGTTCTTC. Protein product: CASSLGTSGGDEQFF. The genes are TRBV7-9 and TRBJ2-1, with 14 bases identical to TRBD2. V lost 6 bases to trimming and J lost 8 bases; unmatched junction nucleotides: 6. The CDR3 sequence is 15 residues long. The germline gives CDR1 SEHNR, CDR2 FQNEAQ (reference sequence).

The rearrangement uses TRBV12-5 and TRBJ1-2; D call uncertain. V lost 5 bases and J lost 0, with 7 bases in between. The CDR3 contains 13 residues. Germline CDR1 LGHNT, CDR2 FRNRAP. CDR3 residues: CASGARPNYGYTF. The CDR3 bases are TGTGCTAGTGGTGCCAGACCTAACTATGGCTACACCTTC.

This rearrangement joins TRBV27 to TRBJ2-2; D is unclear. The germline V gene encodes CDR1 MNHEY and CDR2 SMNVEV (reference sequence). This CDR3 spans 16 amino acids. V was cut by 5 bases and J by 3 bases, with 16 bases left in between. CDR3 residues: CASSAQGVLYTGELFF. DNA of the CDR3: TGTGCCAGCAGTGCCCAAGGCGTCCTGTACACCGGGGAGCTGTTTTTT.

J is TRBJ2-7 and V is TRBV19; D gene uncertain. This CDR3 is 14 amino acids long. Germline V gene lookup returns CDR1 LNHDA and CDR2 SQIVND (reference sequence). Trimming removed 0 bases from V and 3 bases from J, with 9 bases in between. The CDR3: CASSIDTAHYEQYF. CDR3 nucleotide sequence: TGTGCCAGTAGTATAGACACTGCTCACTACGAGCAGTACTTC.

The V call is TRBV4-1, the J call TRBJ1-4, with D possibly matching TRBD1 (6 bases). The CDR3 covers 13 residues. The V end was cut by 3 bases, the J end by 6 bases, with 8 bases between. The germline V gene encodes CDR1 MGHRA and CDR2 YSYEKL. DNA of the CDR3: TGCGCCAGCAGCCAGGGGGCGTATGAAAAACTGTTTTTT. It translates to CASSQGAYEKLFF.

The chain recombines TRBV19 with TRBJ2-2; perhaps TRBD1 as D (6 bases). The CDR3 covers 14 residues. The V gene lost 6 bases and the J gene lost 3 bases, with 11 bases spanning the gap. Germline V gene data show CDR1 as LNHDA and CDR2 as SQIVND (reference sequence). Written as DNA, the CDR3 is TGTGCCAGTAGCACAGGGACCCACACCGGGGAGCTGTTTTTT. Translation gives CASSTGTHTGELFF.

V and J are TRBV27 and TRBJ2-5; possibly TRBD1 for D (6 bases). V dropped 2 bases and J dropped 2 bases, with 12 bases sitting between them. The CDR3 spans 15 residues. Looked up from germline, CDR1 is MNHEY and CDR2 is SMNVEV (reference sequence). This CDR3 is CASSLGGPVQETQYF. As DNA, the CDR3 is TGTGCCAGCAGTTTAGGGGGCCCGGTACAAGAGACCCAGTACTTC.

The gene calls are TRBV4-1 and TRBJ1-4, with a tentative D call TRBD1 (5 bases). Deletions cut 4 bases from V and 4 bases from J, with 13 bases between. Per germline, CDR1 MGHRA and CDR2 YSYEKL. This CDR3 has 15 residues. Here the CDR3 reads CASSPRQTVNEKLFF. The DNA of the CDR3 is TGCGCCAGCAGCCCAAGACAGACCGTTAATGAAAAACTGTTTTTT.

The chain combines TRBV5-4 with TRBJ1-2; the match to TRBD1 covers 7 bases. J lost 3 bases, V lost 3 bases, and 8 bases had no gene match. The germline V gene has CDR1 SGHNT and CDR2 YYREEE (reference sequence). CDR3 size: 15 residues. The CDR3 DNA reads as TGTGCCAGCAGCTCTGACAGGGCATCTTACTATGGCTACACCTTC. The encoded protein is CASSSDRASYYGYTF. The full variable domain, rest sourced from reference TRBV5-4 and TRBJ1-2, is ETGVTQSPTHLIKTRGQQVTLRCSSQSGHNTVSWYQQALGQGPQFIFQYYREEENGRGNFPPRFSGLQFPNYSSELNVNALELDDSALYLCASSSDRASYYGYTFGSGTRLTVV.

V usage is TRBV7-8 and J usage is TRBJ2-2; D possibly corresponds to TRBD2 (6 bases). The CDR3 is made up of 12 amino acids. Germline V gives CDR1 SGHVS, CDR2 FQNEAQ. The CDR3, as DNA: TGTGCGACGGAGCGGGACACCGGGGAGCTGTTTTTT. Translated, it gives CATERDTGELFF.

The chain recombines TRBV27 with TRBJ1-1; 10 positions agree with TRBD1. This CDR3 comprises 14 residues. The V gene end was trimmed by 3 bases and the J gene end by 4 bases; junction bases not matched to a gene: 2. The V gene's germline CDR1 is MNHEY and CDR2 SMNVEV (reference sequence). Here the CDR3 DNA reads TGTGCCAGCAGTTTGACAGGGGGCGCCACTGAAGCTTTCTTT. It codes for CASSLTGGATEAFF.

The chain is built from TRBV11-2 and TRBJ1-1, with a weak D call TRBD1 (5 bases). The CDR3 is 16 amino acids. Deletions cut 0 bases from V and 0 bases from J, with 11 bases between. Germline V gene lookup returns CDR1 SGHAT and CDR2 FQNNGV. CDR3 residues: CASSLDTEGMNTEAFF. CDR3 in DNA: TGTGCCAGCAGCTTAGACACCGAGGGGATGAACACTGAAGCTTTCTTT.

Here the CDR3 DNA reads TGTGCCAGCAGTGAAGACAGGGGCGGCTATGGCTACACCTTC. Translated, it gives CASSEDRGGYGYTF. This sequence joins TRBV6-1 and TRBJ1-2; TRBD1 agrees at 7 bases. There are 14 residues in the CDR3. The junction had 3 bases not matched to a gene; V was cut back by 1 base and J by 4 bases. Per germline, CDR1 MNHNS and CDR2 SASEGT.

Comment on this clone: The same CDR3 also results from other DNA sequences found in this sample. This chain connects TRBV7-6 to TRBJ2-7; D remains ambiguous. V gave up 5 bases and J gave up 1 base, with 9 bases separating them. The CDR3 covers 13 residues. The germline CDR1 and CDR2 sequences are SGHVS and FNYEAQ. CDR3 coding DNA: TGTGCCAGCAGCCTCCACGGGTCCTACGAGCAGTACTTC. This sequence encodes CASSLHGSYEQYF.

The rearrangement uses TRBV6-6 and TRBJ2-7, with D uncertain. V dropped 3 bases and J dropped 6 bases, with 18 bases sitting between them. The CDR3 has 15 amino acids. The germline V gene has CDR1 MNHNY and CDR2 SVGAGI (reference sequence). In nucleotides, the CDR3 is TGTGCCAGCAGTTATGTCGGAGATGCCTCTGGCGAGCAGTACTTC. Protein: CASSYVGDASGEQYF.

The CDR3 region is CAWSGGTTQYF. The CDR3 DNA follows: TGTGCCTGGAGTGGTGGGACGACCCAGTACTTC. This sequence joins TRBV30 and TRBJ2-5; perhaps D is TRBD1 or TRBD2 (5 bases each). This CDR3 spans 11 amino acids. CDR1 is GTSNPN, CDR2 SVGIG, per germline (reference sequence). The V end lost 1 base, the J end lost 7 bases, and 7 bases lay between the germline ends.

The gene calls are TRBV6-5 and TRBJ2-1; D unclear. The CDR3 spans 16 residues. Germline CDR1 MNHEY, CDR2 SVGAGI. The V end was cut by 1 base, the J end by 4 bases, with 14 bases between. The CDR3 bases are TGTGCCAGCAGTTACTGGGCTTCAAGAGGTTACAATGAGCAGTTCTTC. Its protein product is CASSYWASRGYNEQFF.

This chain uses TRBV19 with TRBJ2-2; 10 bases fit TRBD1. Germline V gene data show CDR1 as LNHDA and CDR2 as SQIVND (reference sequence). Trimming took 0 bases from V and 4 from J; bases not matched to a gene: 11. CDR3 length: 19 residues. CDR3 residues: CASSIDPGQGSRRTGELFF. The CDR3 region has the DNA TGTGCCAGTAGTATAGACCCGGGACAGGGGTCGAGACGCACCGGGGAGCTGTTTTTT.

This clone was picked up one time. The J gene is TRBJ1-1, the V gene TRBV4-3, with 9 bases aligning to TRBD1. The CDR3 has 14 amino acids. Trimming cost V 3 bases and J 11 bases; bases outside gene matches: 10. The germline V gene has CDR1 LGHNA and CDR2 YSLEER. Written as DNA, the CDR3 is TGCGCCAGCAGCCAGCACCGGGACAGGGCATTGGCTTTCTTT. Its translation is CASSQHRDRALAFF.

The rearrangement uses TRBV6-5 and TRBJ2-6; D is ambiguous. The ends were cut back, 0 bases at V and 0 bases at J, with 6 bases in the middle. CDR3 size: 16 residues. Germline CDR1 is MNHEY and CDR2 is SVGAGI. The CDR3 sequence: CASSYSQNSGANVLTF. The CDR3 DNA reads TGTGCCAGCAGTTACTCTCAAAACTCTGGGGCCAACGTCCTGACTTTC.

The rearrangement uses TRBV4-3 and TRBJ2-1, with D perhaps TRBD2 (5 bases). The V and J ends lost 1 base and 6 bases respectively, with 7 bases between them. The CDR3 is made up of 13 amino acids. CDR1 and CDR2 (germline): LGHNA, YSLEER. The CDR3 protein is CASSQGELNEQFF. For the CDR3, the DNA is TGCGCCAGCAGCCAAGGGGAGCTCAATGAGCAGTTCTTC.

The rearrangement uses TRBV19 and TRBJ2-5; either TRBD1 or TRBD2 may fit D (5 bases each). The germline CDR1 and CDR2 sequences are LNHDA and SQIVND (reference sequence). Trimming removed 4 bases at V and 5 bases at J, with 17 bases between. The CDR3 consists of 15 residues. In DNA form, the CDR3 reads TGTGCCAGTAGTAGTCGGGACGCTCGTCGGGAGACCCAGTACTTC. Its translation is CASSSRDARRETQYF.